The clone carrying this T cell receptor beta chain was detected only a few times. Antigen unknown. The source of the sample is a study of beta chain features in type 1 diabetes. Whole-study context: The examined sorted cells totaled around 100,000,000 across samples. Regarding the study as a whole: Among patients with Type 1 diabetes, TCRB CDR3s were moderately but significantly shorter in every one of the four CD4+ subsets. Shorter templates may be favored by PCR, equally so in patients and controls.

The whole isolated RNA underwent reverse transcription, so sequencing captured expressed TCRB transcripts. Measured with immunoSEQ multiplex PCR; TCRdb has only the in-frame clones, and not every one. The table has 100,000 to 150,000 clones, roughly 15% seen once; the top ten hold less than 3%. CDR3 length: 15 amino acids. Trimming shortened V by 4 bases and J by 1 base, and 12 bases separated the two germline ends. The germline V gene encodes CDR1 MGHDK and CDR2 SYGVNS. The chain employs TRBV25-1 and TRBJ2-3; possibly TRBD1 or TRBD2 for D (6 bases each). The TCR sequence derives from a man aged 25 to 45 with type 1 diabetes. Sequencing was done on a sample of central memory CD4+ T cells from blood. The CDR3, as DNA: TGTGCCAGCAGTGCGAGGGGGGTGGGCACAGATACGCAGTATTTT. Translation: CASSARGVGTDTQYF.